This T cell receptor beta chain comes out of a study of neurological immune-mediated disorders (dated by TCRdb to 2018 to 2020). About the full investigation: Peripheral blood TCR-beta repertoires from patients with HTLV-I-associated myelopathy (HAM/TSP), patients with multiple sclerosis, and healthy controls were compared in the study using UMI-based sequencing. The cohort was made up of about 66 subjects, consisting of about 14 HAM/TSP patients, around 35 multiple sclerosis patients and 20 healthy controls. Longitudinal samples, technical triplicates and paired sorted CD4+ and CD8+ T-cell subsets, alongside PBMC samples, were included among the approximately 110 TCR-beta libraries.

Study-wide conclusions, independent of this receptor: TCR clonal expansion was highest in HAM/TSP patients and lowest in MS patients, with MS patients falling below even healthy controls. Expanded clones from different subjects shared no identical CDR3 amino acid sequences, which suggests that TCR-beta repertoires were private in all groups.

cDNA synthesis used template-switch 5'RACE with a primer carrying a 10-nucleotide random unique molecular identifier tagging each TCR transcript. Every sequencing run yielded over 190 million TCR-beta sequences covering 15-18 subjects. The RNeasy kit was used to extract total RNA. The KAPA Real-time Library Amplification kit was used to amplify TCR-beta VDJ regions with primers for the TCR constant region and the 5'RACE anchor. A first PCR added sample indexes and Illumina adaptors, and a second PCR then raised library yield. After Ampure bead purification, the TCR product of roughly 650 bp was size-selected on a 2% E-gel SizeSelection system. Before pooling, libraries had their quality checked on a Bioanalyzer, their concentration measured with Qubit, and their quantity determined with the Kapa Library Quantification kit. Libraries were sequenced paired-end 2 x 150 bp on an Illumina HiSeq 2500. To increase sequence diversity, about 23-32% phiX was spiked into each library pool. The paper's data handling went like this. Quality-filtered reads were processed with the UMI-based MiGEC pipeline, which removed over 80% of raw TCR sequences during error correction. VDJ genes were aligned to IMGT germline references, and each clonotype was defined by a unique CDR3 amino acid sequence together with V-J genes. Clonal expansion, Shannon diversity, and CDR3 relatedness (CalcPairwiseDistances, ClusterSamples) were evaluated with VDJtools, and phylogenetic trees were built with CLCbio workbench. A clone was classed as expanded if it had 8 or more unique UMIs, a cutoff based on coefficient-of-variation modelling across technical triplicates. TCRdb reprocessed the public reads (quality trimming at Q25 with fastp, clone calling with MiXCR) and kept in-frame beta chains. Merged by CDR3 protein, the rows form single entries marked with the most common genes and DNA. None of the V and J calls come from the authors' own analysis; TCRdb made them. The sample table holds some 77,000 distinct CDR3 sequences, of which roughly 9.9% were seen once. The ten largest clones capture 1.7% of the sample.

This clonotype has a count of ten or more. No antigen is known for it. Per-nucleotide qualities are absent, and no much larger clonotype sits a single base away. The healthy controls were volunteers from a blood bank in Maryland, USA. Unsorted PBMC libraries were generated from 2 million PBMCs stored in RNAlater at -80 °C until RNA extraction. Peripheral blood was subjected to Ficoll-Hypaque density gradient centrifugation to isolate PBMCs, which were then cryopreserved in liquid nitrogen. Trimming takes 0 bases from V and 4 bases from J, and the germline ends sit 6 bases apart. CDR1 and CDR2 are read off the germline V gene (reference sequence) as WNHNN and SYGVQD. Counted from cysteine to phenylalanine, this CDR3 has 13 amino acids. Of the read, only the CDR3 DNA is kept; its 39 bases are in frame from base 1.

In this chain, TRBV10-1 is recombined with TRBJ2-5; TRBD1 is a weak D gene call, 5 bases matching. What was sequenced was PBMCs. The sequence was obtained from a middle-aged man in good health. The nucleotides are TGCGCCAGCAGTGAGTCGGGGCGAGAGACCCAGTACTTC. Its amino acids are CASSESGRETQYF.